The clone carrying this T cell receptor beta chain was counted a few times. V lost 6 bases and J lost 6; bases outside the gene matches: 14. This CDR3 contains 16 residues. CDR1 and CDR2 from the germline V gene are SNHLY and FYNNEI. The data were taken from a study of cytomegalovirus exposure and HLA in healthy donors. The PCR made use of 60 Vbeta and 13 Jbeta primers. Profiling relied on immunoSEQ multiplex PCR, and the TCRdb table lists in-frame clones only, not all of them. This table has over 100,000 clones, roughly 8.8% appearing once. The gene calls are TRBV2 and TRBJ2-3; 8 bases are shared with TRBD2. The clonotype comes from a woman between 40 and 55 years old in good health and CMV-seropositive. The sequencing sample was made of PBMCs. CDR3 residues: CASSLVAGGSADTQYF. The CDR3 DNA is TGTGCCAGCAGCTTGGTGGCGGGGGGTTCAGCTGATACGCAGTATTTT.